This note documents a single T cell receptor (beta chain) sequence. Looked up from germline, CDR1 is SGHAT and CDR2 is FQNNGV. The CDR3 has 13 amino acids. With 6 bases removed from V and 2 bases from J, the gap between germline ends came to 10 bases. This sample stems from a study of cytomegalovirus exposure and HLA in healthy donors. With 60 Vbeta and 13 Jbeta primers, the PCR was carried out. Data came from immunoSEQ multiplex PCR; TCRdb stores just in-frame clones and leaves some out. The table includes approximately 120,000 clones, 78% detected once. The rearrangement uses TRBV11-2 and TRBJ1-2; perhaps TRBD1 as D (5 bases). The sequencing input was PBMCs. The TCR comes from a woman aged 40 to 50 in good health and CMV-seronegative. CDR3 bases: TGTGCCAGCAGACCCCAGGGAAACTATGGCTACACCTTC. It codes for CASRPQGNYGYTF.